A selection of T cell receptor beta chains follows, all from one sample in a study of blood T cell repertoires in COVID-19. Clones were sequenced by immunoSEQ multiplex PCR, and TCRdb holds only the in-frame ones, with some missing. The sample lists 200,000 to 250,000 clones, more than 80% occurring once. Source material: peripheral blood. The receptors were gathered from a woman older than 75 with COVID-19, enrolled during active disease. The CDR3 runs from the conserved cysteine through the conserved F or W.

V gene	J gene	CDR3 protein
TRBV5-1	TRBJ2-3	CASSSGLAGGADTQYF
TRBV30	TRBJ2-3	CAWSSGTDTQYF
TRBV28	TRBJ2-7	CASSLGLARVGEQYF
TRBV29-1	TRBJ1-2	CSTSTGNYGYTF
TRBV10-3	TRBJ1-1	CAISDGQGGVF
TRBV6-5	TRBJ1-1	CASSYSRWNTEAFF
TRBV30	TRBJ1-5	CAWSGGYGNQPQHF
TRBV19	TRBJ1-6	CASSIGPGGSPLHF
TRBV5-1	TRBJ1-1	CASSLAGVLNTEAFF
TRBV19	TRBJ1-4	CASSISGGQVDSINEKLFF
TRBV5-1	TRBJ2-7	CASSLTGGASYEQYF
TRBV7-9	TRBJ1-2	CASSSDRDGYTF
TRBV29-1	TRBJ2-7	CSVSLSYEQYF
TRBV3-1/TRBV3-2	TRBJ2-3	CASSQRGLAGDTDTQYF
TRBV5-1	TRBJ2-7	CASSLGPTGPYEQYF
TRBV27	TRBJ1-6	CASSLSAGSNSPLHF
TRBV7-2	TRBJ2-3	CASSLNRAPGTDTQYF
TRBV28	TRBJ1-1	CASSSRSDRGRANTEAFF
TRBV4-2	TRBJ2-1	CASSQHPQGGTPGLNEQFF
TRBV28	TRBJ2-7	CASSLTAAGSYEQYF
TRBV10-3	TRBJ1-1	CAFSASQLTEAFF
TRBV7-9	TRBJ2-1	CASSRAGGSGNEQFF
TRBV28	TRBJ2-7	CASSLLAGGVEQYF
TRBV6-2/TRBV6-3	TRBJ2-7	CASSWSADEQYF
TRBV30	TRBJ1-2	CAWSAGGDYGYTF
TRBV2	TRBJ1-6	CASRVGGTGGSPPHF
TRBV6-5	TRBJ1-4	CASRVDRGEGKLFF
TRBV3-1/TRBV3-2	TRBJ2-1	CASRQGAGKHNEQFF
TRBV5-4	TRBJ2-3	CASSLGTSGGDTQYF
TRBV5-4	TRBJ1-5	CASSLDPGNQPQHF
TRBV15	TRBJ1-2	CATSTPRGPWGYTF
TRBV29-1	TRBJ1-1	CSAITVNTEAFF
TRBV7-3	TRBJ1-2	CASSPGLNNYGYTF
TRBV18	TRBJ2-3	CASSPGTGRDTQYF
TRBV9	TRBJ1-1	CASSPSTGTAAEAFF
TRBV6-6	TRBJ2-1	CASSPEGENEQFF
TRBV11-2	TRBJ1-2	CASSTDRGRIGYTF
TRBV28	TRBJ1-5	CASNFARQYSNQPQHF
TRBV5-1	TRBJ1-4	CASSGGSPNEKLFF
TRBV2	TRBJ1-5	CASKEDYQPQHF
TRBV25-1	TRBJ1-3	CASCDRAGNTIYF
TRBV9	TRBJ2-2	CASSGRQNLDGELFF